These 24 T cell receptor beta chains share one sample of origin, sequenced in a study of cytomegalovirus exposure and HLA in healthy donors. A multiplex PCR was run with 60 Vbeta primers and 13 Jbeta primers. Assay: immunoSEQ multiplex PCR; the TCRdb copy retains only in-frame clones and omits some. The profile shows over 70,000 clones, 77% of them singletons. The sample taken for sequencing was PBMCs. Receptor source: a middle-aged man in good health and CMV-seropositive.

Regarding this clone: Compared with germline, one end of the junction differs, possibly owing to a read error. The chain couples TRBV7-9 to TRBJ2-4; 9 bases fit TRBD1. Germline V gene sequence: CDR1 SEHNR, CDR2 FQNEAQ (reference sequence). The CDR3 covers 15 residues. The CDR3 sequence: CASSLVGTGKNSQYF. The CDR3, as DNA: TGTGCCAGCAGCCTCGTGGGGACAGGGAAAAACAGTCAGTACTTC.

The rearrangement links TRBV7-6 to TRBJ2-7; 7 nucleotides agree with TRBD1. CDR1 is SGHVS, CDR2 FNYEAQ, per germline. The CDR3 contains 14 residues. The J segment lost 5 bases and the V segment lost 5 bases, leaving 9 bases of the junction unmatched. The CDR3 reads CASSLLTGRDEQYF. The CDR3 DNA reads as TGTGCCAGCAGCCTCCTGACAGGGAGAGACGAGCAGTACTTC.

The CDR3 protein is CASSYQGARNEQFF. CDR3 nucleotides: TGTGCCAGCAGTTACCAGGGGGCGCGCAATGAGCAGTTCTTC. This chain connects TRBV6-6 to TRBJ2-1, with 8 bases matching TRBD1. This CDR3 region has 14 residues. The J segment lost 6 bases and the V segment lost 2 bases, leaving 3 bases of the junction unmatched. CDR1 and CDR2 from the germline V gene are MNHNY and SVGAGI (reference sequence).

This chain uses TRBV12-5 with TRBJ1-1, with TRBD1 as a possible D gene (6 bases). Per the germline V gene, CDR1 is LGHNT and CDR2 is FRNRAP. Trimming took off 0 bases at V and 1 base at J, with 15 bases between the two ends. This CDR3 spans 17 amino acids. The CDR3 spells CASGLVNLAGANTEAFF. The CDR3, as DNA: TGTGCTAGTGGTTTGGTAAATTTGGCAGGGGCGAACACTGAAGCTTTCTTT.

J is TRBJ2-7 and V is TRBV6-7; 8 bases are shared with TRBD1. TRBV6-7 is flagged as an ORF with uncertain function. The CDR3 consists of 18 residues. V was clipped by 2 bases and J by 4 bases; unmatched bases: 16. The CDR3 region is CASSYAGQVSPPPYEQYF. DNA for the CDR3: TGTGCCAGCAGTTACGCGGGACAGGTATCCCCCCCGCCGTACGAGCAGTACTTC.

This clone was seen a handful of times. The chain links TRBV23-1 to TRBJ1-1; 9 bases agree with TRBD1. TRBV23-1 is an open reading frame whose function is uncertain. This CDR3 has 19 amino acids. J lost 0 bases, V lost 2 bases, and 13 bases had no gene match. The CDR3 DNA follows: TGCGCCAGCAGTCAAATCGCCCGGGACAGGGACTTCATGAACACTGAAGCTTTCTTT. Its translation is CASSQIARDRDFMNTEAFF.

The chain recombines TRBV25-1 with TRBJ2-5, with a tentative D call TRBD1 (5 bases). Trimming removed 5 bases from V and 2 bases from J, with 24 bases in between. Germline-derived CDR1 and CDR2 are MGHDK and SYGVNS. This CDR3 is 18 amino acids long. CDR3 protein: CASSPRATVVFMQETQYF. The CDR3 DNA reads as TGTGCCAGCAGTCCACGGGCGACAGTAGTTTTTATGCAAGAGACCCAGTACTTC. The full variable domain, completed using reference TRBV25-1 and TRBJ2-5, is EADIYQTPRYLVIGTGKKITLECSQTMGHDKMYWYQQDPGMELHLIHYSYGVNSTEKGDLSSESTVSRIRTEHFPLTLESARPSHTSQYLCASSPRATVVFMQETQYFGPGTRLLVL.

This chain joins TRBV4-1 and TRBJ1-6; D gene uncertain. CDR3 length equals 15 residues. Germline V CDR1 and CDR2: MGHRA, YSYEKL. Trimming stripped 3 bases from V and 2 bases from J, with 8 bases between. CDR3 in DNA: TGCGCCAGCAGCCATGGCCGGGCCTATAATTCACCCCTCCACTTT. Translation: CASSHGRAYNSPLHF.

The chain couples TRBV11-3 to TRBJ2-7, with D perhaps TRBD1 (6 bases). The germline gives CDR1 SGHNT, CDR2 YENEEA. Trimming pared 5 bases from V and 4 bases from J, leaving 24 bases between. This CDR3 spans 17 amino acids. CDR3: CASSPRATGLRGYEQYF. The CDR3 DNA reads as TGTGCCAGCAGCCCAAGGGCCACAGGGCTTAGGGGGTACGAGCAGTACTTC.

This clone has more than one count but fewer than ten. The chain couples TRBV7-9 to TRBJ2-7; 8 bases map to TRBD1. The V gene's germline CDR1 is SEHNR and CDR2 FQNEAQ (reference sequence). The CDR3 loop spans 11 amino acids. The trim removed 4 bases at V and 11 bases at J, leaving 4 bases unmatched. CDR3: CASSSTGGKYF. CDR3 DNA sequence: TGTGCCAGCAGCTCAACAGGGGGTAAGTACTTC.

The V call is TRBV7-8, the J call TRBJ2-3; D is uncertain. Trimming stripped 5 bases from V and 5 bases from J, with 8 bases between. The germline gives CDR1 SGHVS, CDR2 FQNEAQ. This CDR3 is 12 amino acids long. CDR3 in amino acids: CASSPTEDTQYF. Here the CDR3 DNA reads TGTGCCAGCAGCCCAACTGAAGATACGCAGTATTTT.

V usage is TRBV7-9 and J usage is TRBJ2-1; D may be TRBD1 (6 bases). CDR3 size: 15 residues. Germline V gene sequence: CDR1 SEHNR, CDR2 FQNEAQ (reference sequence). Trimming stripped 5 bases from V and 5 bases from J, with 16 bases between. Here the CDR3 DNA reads TGTGCCAGCAGCCCACCTGGGGGCTGGGACAATGAGCAGTTCTTC. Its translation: CASSPPGGWDNEQFF.

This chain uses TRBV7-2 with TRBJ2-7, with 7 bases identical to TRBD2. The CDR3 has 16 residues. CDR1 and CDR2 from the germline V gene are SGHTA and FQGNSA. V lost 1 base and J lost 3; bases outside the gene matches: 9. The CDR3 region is CASSLEVGGLRYEQYF. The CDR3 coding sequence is TGTGCCAGCAGCTTAGAAGTCGGGGGGTTACGCTACGAGCAGTACTTC.

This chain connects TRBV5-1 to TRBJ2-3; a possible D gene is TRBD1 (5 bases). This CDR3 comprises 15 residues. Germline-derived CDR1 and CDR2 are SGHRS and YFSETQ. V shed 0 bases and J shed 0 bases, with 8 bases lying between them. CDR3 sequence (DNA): TGCGCCAGCAGCTTGGTGGCAGGGAGCACAGATACGCAGTATTTT. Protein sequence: CASSLVAGSTDTQYF.

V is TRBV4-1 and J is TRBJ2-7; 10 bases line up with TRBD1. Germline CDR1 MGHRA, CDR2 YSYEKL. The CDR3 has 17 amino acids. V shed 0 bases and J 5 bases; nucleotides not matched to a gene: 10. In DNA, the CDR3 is TGCGCCAGCAGCCAAGATAAGGGGGACAGGGGTAGCCACGAGCAGTACTTC. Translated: CASSQDKGDRGSHEQYF.

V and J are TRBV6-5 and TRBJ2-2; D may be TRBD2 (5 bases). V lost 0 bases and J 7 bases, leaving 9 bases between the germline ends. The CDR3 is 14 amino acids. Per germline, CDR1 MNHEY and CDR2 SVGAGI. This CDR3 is CASSYSVGVGELFF. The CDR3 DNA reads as TGTGCCAGCAGTTACTCTGTGGGAGTCGGGGAGCTGTTTTTT.

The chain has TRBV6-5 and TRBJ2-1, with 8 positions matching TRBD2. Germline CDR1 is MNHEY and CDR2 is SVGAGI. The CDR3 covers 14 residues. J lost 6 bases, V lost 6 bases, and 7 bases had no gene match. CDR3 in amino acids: CASRGLVSGNEQFF. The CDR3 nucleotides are TGTGCCAGCAGGGGACTAGTTTCAGGCAATGAGCAGTTCTTC.

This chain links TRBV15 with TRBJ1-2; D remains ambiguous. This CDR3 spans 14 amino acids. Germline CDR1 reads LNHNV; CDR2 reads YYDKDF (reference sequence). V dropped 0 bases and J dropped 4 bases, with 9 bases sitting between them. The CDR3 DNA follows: TGTGCCACCAGCAGAGAAGGTGGAGGCTATGGCTACACCTTC. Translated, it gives CATSREGGGYGYTF.

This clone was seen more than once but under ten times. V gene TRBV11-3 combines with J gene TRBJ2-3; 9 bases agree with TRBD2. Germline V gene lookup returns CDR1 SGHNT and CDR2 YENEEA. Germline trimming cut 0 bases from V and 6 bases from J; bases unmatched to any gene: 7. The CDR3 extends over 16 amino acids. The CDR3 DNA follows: TGTGCCAGCAGCTTAGATTCGGCTAGCGGGATCGATACGCAGTATTTT. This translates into CASSLDSASGIDTQYF.

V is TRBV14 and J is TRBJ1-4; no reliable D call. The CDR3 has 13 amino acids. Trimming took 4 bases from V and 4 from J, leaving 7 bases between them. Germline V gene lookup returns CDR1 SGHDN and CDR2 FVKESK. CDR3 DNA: TGTGCCAGCAGCCCCCTGCGTAATGAAAAACTGTTTTTT. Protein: CASSPLRNEKLFF.

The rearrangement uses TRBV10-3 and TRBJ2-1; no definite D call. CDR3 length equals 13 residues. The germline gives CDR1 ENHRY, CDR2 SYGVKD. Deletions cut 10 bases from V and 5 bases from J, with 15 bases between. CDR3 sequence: CATLDPLHNEQFF. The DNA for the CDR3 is TGTGCCACCTTAGATCCCCTCCACAATGAGCAGTTCTTC.

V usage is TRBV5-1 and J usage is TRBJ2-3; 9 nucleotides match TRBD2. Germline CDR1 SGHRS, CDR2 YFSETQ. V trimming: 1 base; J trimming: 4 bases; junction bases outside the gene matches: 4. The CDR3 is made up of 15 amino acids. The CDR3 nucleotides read TGCGCCAGCAGCTTGTTTGGCGGGAGGGCAGATACGCAGTATTTT. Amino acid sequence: CASSLFGGRADTQYF.

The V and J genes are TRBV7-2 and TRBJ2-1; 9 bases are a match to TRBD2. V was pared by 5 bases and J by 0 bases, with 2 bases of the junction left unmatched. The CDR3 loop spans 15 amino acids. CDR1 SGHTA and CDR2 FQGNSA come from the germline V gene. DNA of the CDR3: TGTGCCAGCAGCGCTAGCGGGAACTCCTACAATGAGCAGTTCTTC. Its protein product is CASSASGNSYNEQFF. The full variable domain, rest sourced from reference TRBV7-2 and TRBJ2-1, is GAGVSQSPSNKVTEKGKDVELRCDPISGHTALYWYRQSLGQGLEFLIYFQGNSAPDKSGLPSDRFSAERTGGSVSTLTIQRTQQEDSAVYLCASSASGNSYNEQFFGPGTRLTVL.

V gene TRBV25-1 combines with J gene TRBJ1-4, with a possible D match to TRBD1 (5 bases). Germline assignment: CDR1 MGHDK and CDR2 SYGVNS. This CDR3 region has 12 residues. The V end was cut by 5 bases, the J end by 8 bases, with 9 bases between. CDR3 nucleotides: TGTGCCAGCAGTCAGGGTGGAGAAAAACTGTTTTTT. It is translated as CASSQGGEKLFF.